These T cell receptor beta chains were read from a single sample in a study of technical replicates of blood from a few donors. Profiling relied on immunoSEQ multiplex PCR, and the TCRdb table lists in-frame clones only, not all of them. The sample carries 80,000 or so clones, around 94% recorded once. The material sequenced was T cells isolated from PBMCs. The receptors here all came from a human donor in good health. Both conserved end residues are part of each CDR3. D genes are given only for firm matches. Clone size is not always given. Where it is, it says once, few, many or a class for expanded clones.

j_gene,len,abundance,d_gene,v_gene,CDR3nt,CDR3aa
TRBJ1-1,12,.,.,TRBV29-1,TGCAGCGTGCCGACGGGAAACACTGAAGCTTTCTTT,CSVPTGNTEAFF
TRBJ2-7,14,few,TRBD1,TRBV19,TGTGCCAGTAGTATGGAGAGGGGGCAGTACGAGCAGTACTTC,CASSMERGQYEQYF
TRBJ2-7,12,.,.,TRBV6-1,TGTGCCACCTCGATGGTCGGCTACGAGCAGTACTTC,CATSMVGYEQYF
TRBJ1-2,20,.,TRBD1,TRBV4-1,TGCGCCAGCAGCCATCATCCCCCAGAGACAGGGGGCCAGGGTCGCTATGGCTACACCTTC,CASSHHPPETGGQGRYGYTF
TRBJ2-7,11,.,.,TRBV15,TGTGCCACCAGCACTCTGTACGAGCAGTACTTC,CATSTLYEQYF
TRBJ1-4,14,once,.,TRBV10-3,TGTGCCATCGGTCAGGGTGCAACTAATGAAAAACTGTTTTTT,CAIGQGATNEKLFF
TRBJ2-5,16,.,TRBD1,TRBV4-1,TGCGCCAGCAGCCAGACCTTGACAGGGAAGACAGAGACCCAGTACTTC,CASSQTLTGKTETQYF
TRBJ1-1,15,.,TRBD1,TRBV19,TGTGCCAGTAAAACCGACAGGGAAATGAACACTGAAGCTTTCTTT,CASKTDREMNTEAFF
TRBJ2-2,11,.,.,TRBV6-5,TGTGCCAGCAGCTATAGAGGGGAGCTGTTTTTT,CASSYRGELFF
TRBJ2-1,15,.,.,TRBV7-9,TGTGCCAGCAGGTTCCATCCTAGCGAAAACAATGAGCAGTTCTTC,CASRFHPSENNEQFF
TRBJ1-5,14,once,.,TRBV10-2,TGCGCCGTATCTATAATCGGGGGGGGGCAGCCCCAGCATTTT,CAVSIIGGGQPQHF